Detailed here is one T cell receptor beta chain. Antigen unknown. Its ends do not fully match the called genes, so a read error is possible. Next came a second PCR, run for roughly 7 to 12 cycles, which used a sample-barcoded 5' primer along with a J-beta primer mix. Each CDR3 protein gets one entry after TCRdb re-called the 5' RACE reads with MiXCR. The data contain under 1,100,000 distinct CDR3 sequences, 20% to 25% of them singletons. This record belongs to a study of blood T cells in healthy people across ages. Findings and caveats of the study: A roughly linear fall in TCR beta diversity per million T cells was seen with increasing age.

The V gene's germline CDR1 is ENHRY and CDR2 SYGVKD. The CDR3 is 12 residues long. In addition, the sample was reused for a study of T cells of mothers and their children.

The specimen sequenced was blood. This receptor was identified in a girl aged 2-10 years in good health. The J gene is TRBJ1-2, the V gene TRBV10-3; 7 bases are shared with TRBD1. The CDR3 nucleotides are TGTGCCATCAATGAGGGGGCCTATGGCTACACCTTC. It codes for CAINEGAYGYTF.